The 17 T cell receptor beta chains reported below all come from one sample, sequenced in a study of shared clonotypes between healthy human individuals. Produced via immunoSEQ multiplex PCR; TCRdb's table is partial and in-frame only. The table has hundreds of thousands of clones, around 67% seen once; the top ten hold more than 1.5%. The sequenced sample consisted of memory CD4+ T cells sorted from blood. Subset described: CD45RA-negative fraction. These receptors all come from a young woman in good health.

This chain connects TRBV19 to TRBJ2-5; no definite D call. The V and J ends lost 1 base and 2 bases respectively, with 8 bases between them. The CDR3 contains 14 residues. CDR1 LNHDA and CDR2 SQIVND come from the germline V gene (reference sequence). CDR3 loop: CASSIARLQETQYF. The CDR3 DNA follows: TGTGCCAGTAGTATAGCCCGTCTGCAAGAGACCCAGTACTTC.

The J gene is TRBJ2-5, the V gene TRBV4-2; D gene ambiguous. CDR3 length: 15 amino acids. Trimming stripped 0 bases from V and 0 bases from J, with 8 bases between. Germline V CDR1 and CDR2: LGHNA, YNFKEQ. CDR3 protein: CASSQDDGNQETQYF. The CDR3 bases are TGTGCCAGCAGCCAAGATGATGGGAACCAAGAGACCCAGTACTTC.

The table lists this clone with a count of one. The CDR3 reads CASSLMSGGWPQHF. The CDR3, as DNA: TGCGCCAGCAGCTTGATGTCAGGGGGCTGGCCCCAGCATTTT. J is TRBJ1-5 and V is TRBV5-1, with 8 bases aligning to TRBD1. This CDR3 is built from 14 residues. Germline V gene data show CDR1 as SGHRS and CDR2 as YFSETQ. The V gene end was trimmed by 1 base and the J gene end by 9 bases; junction bases not matched to a gene: 6.

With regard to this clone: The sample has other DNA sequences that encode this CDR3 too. The DNA of the CDR3 is TGTGCCTGGAGTCCGGGAAACACCATATATTTT. Amino acids: CAWSPGNTIYF. This chain connects TRBV30 to TRBJ1-3; D is unresolved. Germline loops: CDR1 GTSNPN, CDR2 SVGIG (reference sequence). This CDR3 comprises 11 residues. The V and J ends lost 2 bases and 4 bases respectively, with 3 bases between them.

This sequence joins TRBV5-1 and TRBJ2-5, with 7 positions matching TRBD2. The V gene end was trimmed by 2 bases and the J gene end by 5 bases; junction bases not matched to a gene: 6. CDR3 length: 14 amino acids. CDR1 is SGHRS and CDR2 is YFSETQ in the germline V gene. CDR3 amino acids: CASSLWEGGETQYF. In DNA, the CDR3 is TGCGCCAGCAGCTTATGGGAGGGAGGCGAGACCCAGTACTTC.

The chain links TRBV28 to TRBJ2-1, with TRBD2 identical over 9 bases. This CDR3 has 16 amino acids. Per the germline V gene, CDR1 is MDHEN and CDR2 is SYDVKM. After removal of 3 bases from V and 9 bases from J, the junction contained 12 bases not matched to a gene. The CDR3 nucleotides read TGTGCCAGCAGTTTGCTCAATAGCGGGAGAGGGGGTGAGCAGTTCTTC. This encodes CASSLLNSGRGGEQFF.

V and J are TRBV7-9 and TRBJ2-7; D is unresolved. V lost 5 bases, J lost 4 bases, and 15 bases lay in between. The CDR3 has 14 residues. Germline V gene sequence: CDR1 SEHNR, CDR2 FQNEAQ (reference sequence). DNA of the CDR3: TGTGCCAGCAGCAAACCAACCGTCTCTTACGAGCAGTACTTC. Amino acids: CASSKPTVSYEQYF. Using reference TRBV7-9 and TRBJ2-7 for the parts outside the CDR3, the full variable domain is DTGVSQNPRHKITKRGQNVTFRCDPISEHNRLYWYRQTLGQGPEFLTYFQNEAQLEKSRLLSDRFSAERPKGSFSTLEIQRTEQGDSAMYLCASSKPTVSYEQYFGPGTRLTVT.

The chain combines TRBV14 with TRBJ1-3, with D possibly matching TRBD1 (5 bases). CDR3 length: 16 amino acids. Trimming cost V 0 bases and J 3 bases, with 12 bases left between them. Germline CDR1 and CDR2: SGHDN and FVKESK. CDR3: CASSQDIGAGGNTIYF. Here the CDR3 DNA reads TGTGCCAGCAGCCAAGATATCGGGGCTGGTGGAAACACCATATATTTT.

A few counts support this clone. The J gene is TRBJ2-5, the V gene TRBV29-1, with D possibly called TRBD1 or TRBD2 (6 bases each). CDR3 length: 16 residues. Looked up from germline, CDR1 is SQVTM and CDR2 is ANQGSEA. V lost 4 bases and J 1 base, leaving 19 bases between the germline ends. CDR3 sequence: CSVGVGGHGFQETQYF. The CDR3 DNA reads TGCAGCGTTGGGGTCGGGGGACACGGGTTCCAAGAGACCCAGTACTTC.

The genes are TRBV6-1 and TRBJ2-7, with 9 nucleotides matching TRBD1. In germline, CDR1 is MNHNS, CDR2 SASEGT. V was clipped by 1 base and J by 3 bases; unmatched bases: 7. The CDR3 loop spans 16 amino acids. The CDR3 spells CASSEGLQTGGYEQYF. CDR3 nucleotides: TGTGCCAGCAGTGAAGGTCTCCAGACAGGGGGCTACGAGCAGTACTTC.

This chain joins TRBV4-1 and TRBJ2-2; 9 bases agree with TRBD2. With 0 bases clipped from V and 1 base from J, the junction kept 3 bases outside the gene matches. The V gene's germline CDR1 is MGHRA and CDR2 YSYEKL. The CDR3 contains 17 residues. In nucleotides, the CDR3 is TGCGCCAGCAGCCAAGATCGGACTAGCGTGAACACCGGGGAGCTGTTTTTT. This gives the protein CASSQDRTSVNTGELFF.

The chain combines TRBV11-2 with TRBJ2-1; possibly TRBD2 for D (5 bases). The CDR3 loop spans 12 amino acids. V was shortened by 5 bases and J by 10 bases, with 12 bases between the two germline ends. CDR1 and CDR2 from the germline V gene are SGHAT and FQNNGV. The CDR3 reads CASSAPGNEQFF. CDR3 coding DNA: TGTGCCAGCAGCGCTCCGGGAAACGAGCAGTTCTTC.

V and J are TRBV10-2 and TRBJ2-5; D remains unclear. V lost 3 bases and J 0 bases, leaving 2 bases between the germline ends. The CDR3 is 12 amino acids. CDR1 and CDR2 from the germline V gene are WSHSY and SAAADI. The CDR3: CASSDNQETQYF. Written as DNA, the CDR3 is TGCGCCAGCAGTGATAACCAAGAGACCCAGTACTTC.

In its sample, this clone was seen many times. The CDR3 is CASSLSGPTDTQYF. CDR3 coding DNA: TGTGCCAGCAGTCTCTCCGGACCCACAGATACGCAGTATTTT. The genes are TRBV6-5 and TRBJ2-3; D gene unclear. Germline-derived CDR1 and CDR2 are MNHEY and SVGAGI. The V end was cut by 5 bases, the J end by 2 bases, with 11 bases between. CDR3 size: 14 residues.

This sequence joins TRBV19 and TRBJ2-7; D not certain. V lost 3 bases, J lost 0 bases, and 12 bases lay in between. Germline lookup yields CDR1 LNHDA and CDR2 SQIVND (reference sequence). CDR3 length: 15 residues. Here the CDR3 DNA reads TGTGCCAGTAGTATGACCGTGAGGAGCTCCTACGAGCAGTACTTC. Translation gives CASSMTVRSSYEQYF. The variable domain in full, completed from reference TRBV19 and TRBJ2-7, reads DGGITQSPKYLFRKEGQNVTLSCEQNLNHDAMYWYRQDPGQGLRLIYYSQIVNDFQKGDIAEGYSVSREKKESFPLTVTSAQKNPTAFYLCASSMTVRSSYEQYFGPGTRLTVT.

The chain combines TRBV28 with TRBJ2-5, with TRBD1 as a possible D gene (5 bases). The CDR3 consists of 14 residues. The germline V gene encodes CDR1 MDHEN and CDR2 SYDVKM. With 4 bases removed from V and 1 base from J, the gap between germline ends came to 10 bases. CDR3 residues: CASSWQGIQETQYF. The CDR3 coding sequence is TGTGCCAGCAGTTGGCAGGGAATCCAAGAGACCCAGTACTTC.

CDR3 coding DNA: TGTGCCAGCAGCCCCGAGTACAATCAGCCCCAGCATTTT. Its protein is CASSPEYNQPQHF. The chain couples TRBV7-9 to TRBJ1-5; no firm D call. Germline V gene sequence: CDR1 SEHNR, CDR2 FQNEAQ (reference sequence). This CDR3 is 13 amino acids long. With 5 bases removed from V and 3 bases from J, the gap between germline ends came to 8 bases. The complete variable domain, with remaining parts taken from reference TRBV7-9 and TRBJ1-5, reads DTGVSQNPRHKITKRGQNVTFRCDPISEHNRLYWYRQTLGQGPEFLTYFQNEAQLEKSRLLSDRFSAERPKGSFSTLEIQRTEQGDSAMYLCASSPEYNQPQHFGDGTRLSIL.